This TCR beta chain was recovered during a study of cytomegalovirus exposure and HLA in healthy donors. Study findings and constraints: Cytomegalovirus-associated TCR beta chains were listed, numbering roughly 150. Accurate prediction of most subjects' HLA-A and HLA-B alleles from TCR beta sequences was reported.

Healthy bone marrow donors formed the donor group. Only a few counts were recorded for this clone. Antigen: not known. A read error may account for a junction end that differs from germline. The PCR employed 60 Vbeta primers together with 13 Jbeta primers. Measured with immunoSEQ multiplex PCR; TCRdb has only the in-frame clones, and not every one. Of 150,000 to 200,000 clones listed, roughly four fifths are singletons. Sequenced material: PBMCs. The source is a man between 40 and 49 years old in good health and CMV-seronegative.

Here the CDR3 reads CSSSLGAGGVDTQYF. The DNA of the CDR3 is TGTTCCAGCAGCTTAGGAGCGGGAGGCGTAGATACGCAGTATTTT. V gene TRBV7-9 combines with J gene TRBJ2-3; 9 positions agree with TRBD2. From germline, CDR1 is SEHNR and CDR2 FQNEAQ (reference sequence). The length of the CDR3 is 15 residues.